This T cell receptor (beta chain) was sequenced during a study of CD8 T cells in ankylosing spondylitis. General study results and limits: Ankylosing spondylitis blood appeared to be characterized by a TCR beta motif of fewer than ten highly homologous variants.

Libraries for TCR beta were made by quantitative 5'-RACE with molecular barcodes. MiXCR, applied by TCRdb to the 5' RACE reads, yields one record per CDR3 protein. Counted here are fewer than 550,000 distinct CDR3 sequences, 5.3% occurring once; the ten biggest clones make up roughly 3.3%. This clonotype was picked up many times. The antigen is unknown. Trimming cost V 0 bases and J 0 bases, with 16 bases left between them. The CDR3 length is 18 residues. This sequence was found in a male donor with ankylosing spondylitis. This sequence joins TRBV12-3 or TRBV12-4 and TRBJ2-3, with D tentatively TRBD1 or TRBD2 (5 bases each). Sequenced input: blood, either unsorted or a sorted T cell fraction (not recorded which). CDR3 DNA sequence: TGTGCCAGCAGTTTAGCGCTGGGACGGGGAACTAGCACAGATACGCAGTATTTT. This sequence encodes CASSLALGRGTSTDTQYF.